This T cell receptor (beta chain) derives from a study of blood T cells in healthy people across ages. Overall study findings and caveats: Per-million-T-cell TCR beta diversity fell roughly linearly with age. Greater diversity and more naive CD4+ cells were seen in long-lived donors than in aged donors.

The ends lost 5 bases at V and 13 bases at J; junction bases unmatched: 14. The CDR3 is made up of 15 amino acids. CDR1 and CDR2 from the germline V gene are SNHLY and FYNNEI. Then a second PCR, running roughly 7 to 11 cycles, was carried out with a sample-barcoded 5' primer and a J-beta primer mix. CDR3-containing paired-end reads numbering at least 2.5 million came from each sample. TCRdb redid the calling of the 5' RACE reads with MiXCR, one entry per CDR3 protein. The data hold fewer than 2 million distinct CDR3 sequences, with roughly 43% observed a single time. Details on this clonotype: Its specificity is unknown.

The specimen was blood. V is TRBV2 and J is TRBJ2-4; 10 nucleotides agree with TRBD1. The sequence was obtained from a human donor in good health. The CDR3 DNA sequence: TGTGCCAGCAGTACCGGGACAGGGGCTGTAAATGAGCAGTACTTC. This codes for CASSTGTGAVNEQYF.